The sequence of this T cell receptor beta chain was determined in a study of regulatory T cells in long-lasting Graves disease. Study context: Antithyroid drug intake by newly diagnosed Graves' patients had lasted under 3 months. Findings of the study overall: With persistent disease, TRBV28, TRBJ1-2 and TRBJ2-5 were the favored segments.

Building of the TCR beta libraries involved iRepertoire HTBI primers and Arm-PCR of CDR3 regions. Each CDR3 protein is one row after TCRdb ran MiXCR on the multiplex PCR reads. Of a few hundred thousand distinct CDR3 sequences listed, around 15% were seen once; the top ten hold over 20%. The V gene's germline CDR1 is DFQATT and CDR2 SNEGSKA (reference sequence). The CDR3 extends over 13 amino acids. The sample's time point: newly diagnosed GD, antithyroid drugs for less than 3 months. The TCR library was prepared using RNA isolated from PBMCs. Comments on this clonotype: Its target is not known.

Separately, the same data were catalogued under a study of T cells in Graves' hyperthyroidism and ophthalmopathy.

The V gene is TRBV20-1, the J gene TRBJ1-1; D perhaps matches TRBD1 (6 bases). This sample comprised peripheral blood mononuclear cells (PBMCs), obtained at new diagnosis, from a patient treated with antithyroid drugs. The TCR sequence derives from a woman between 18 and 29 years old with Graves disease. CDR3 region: CSADQGRDTEAFF. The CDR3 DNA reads TGCAGCGCCGATCAGGGGAGGGACACTGAAGCTTTCTTT.